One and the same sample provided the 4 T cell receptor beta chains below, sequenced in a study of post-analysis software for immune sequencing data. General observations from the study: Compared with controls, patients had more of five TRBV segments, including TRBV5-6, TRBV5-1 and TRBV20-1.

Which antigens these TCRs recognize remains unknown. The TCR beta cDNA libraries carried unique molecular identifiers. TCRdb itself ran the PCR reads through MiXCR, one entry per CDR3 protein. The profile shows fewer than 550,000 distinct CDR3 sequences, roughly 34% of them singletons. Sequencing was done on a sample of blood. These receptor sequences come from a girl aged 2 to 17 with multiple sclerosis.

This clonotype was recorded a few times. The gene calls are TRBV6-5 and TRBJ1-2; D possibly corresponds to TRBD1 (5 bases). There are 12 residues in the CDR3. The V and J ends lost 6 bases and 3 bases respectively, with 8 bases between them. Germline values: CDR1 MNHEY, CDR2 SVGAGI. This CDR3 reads CASRGEDYGYTF. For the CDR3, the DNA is TGTGCCAGCAGGGGGGAAGACTATGGCTACACCTTC.

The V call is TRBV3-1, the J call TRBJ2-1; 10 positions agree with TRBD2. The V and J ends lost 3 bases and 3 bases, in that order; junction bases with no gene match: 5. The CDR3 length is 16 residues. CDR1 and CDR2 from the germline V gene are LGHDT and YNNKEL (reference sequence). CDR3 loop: CASSHPASGGYNEQFF. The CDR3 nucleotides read TGTGCCAGCAGCCACCCAGCTAGCGGGGGCTACAATGAGCAGTTCTTC.

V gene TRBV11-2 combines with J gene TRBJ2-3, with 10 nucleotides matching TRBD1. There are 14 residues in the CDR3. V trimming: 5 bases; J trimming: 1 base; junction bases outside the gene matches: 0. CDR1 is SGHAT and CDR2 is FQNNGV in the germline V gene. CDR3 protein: CASSGTGGTDTQYF. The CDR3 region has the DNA TGTGCCAGCAGCGGGACAGGGGGCACAGATACGCAGTATTTT.

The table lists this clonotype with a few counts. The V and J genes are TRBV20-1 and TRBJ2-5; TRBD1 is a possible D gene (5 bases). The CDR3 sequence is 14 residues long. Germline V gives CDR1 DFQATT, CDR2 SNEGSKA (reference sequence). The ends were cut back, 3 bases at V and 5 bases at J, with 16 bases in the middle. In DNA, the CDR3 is TGCAGTGCTAGCTCCCAGGGCGGTTGGGAGACCCAGTACTTC. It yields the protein CSASSQGGWETQYF.